Listed here are 28 T cell receptor beta chains from one sample, sequenced in a study of tumor-infiltrating lymphocytes in primary liver carcinoma. Germline DNA was also extracted, and blood RNA derived from unsorted whole blood. A constant-region primer primed TCR beta cDNA synthesis from roughly 520 ng of total RNA. Modified slightly, ARM-PCR produced TCR beta libraries over three nested multiplex PCR rounds. PCR rounds one and two used TRBV1-TRBV30 forward primers with a C-beta reverse primer for around 9 cycles each. TCRdb re-derived calls from the multiplex PCR reads in MiXCR, one entry per CDR3 protein. There are 150,000 to 200,000 distinct CDR3 sequences in the sample; over 45% occur only once, and under 75% lies in the top ten. The sample taken for sequencing was peripheral blood. These receptors were taken from a man aged 35-49 years with primary liver carcinoma and hepatitis B virus infection.

About this clonotype itself: One junction end does not reproduce the germline sequence, and a read error may be involved. The V gene is TRBV11-2, the J gene TRBJ2-3; possibly TRBD1 or TRBD2 for D (5 bases each). The germline V gene encodes CDR1 SGHAT and CDR2 FQNNGV. This CDR3 spans 12 amino acids. Written as DNA, the CDR3 is TGTGCCAGCAGCTTAGAGGGGGATACACAGTATTTT. Protein: CASSLEGDTQYF.

Notes on this clonotype: Germline is not matched at one junction end, which may reflect a read error. The chain is built from TRBV4-2 and TRBJ2-7, with TRBD1 identical over 7 bases. The CDR3 covers 16 residues. Germline values: CDR1 LGHNA, CDR2 YNFKEQ. In nucleotides, the CDR3 is TGTGCCAGCAGCCTGTCCCCGGGACAGAAAACCTATGAGCAGTACTTC. Translated, it gives CASSLSPGQKTYEQYF.

Turning to this clonotype: This may be a read error, as it is one base from a much larger clone. No conserved phenylalanine or tryptophan ends this CDR3, so it is likely a read error. V is TRBV29-1 and J is TRBJ2-5; 8 nucleotides align to TRBD1. The CDR3 extends over 14 amino acids. Germline CDR1 reads SQVTM; CDR2 reads ANQGSEA. Trimming at V came to 4 bases and at J to 5 bases, leaving 9 bases not matched to a gene. The CDR3 region is CSVVGQGAGETQYL. The CDR3 DNA sequence: TGCAGCGTTGTTGGACAGGGAGCCGGGGAGACCCAGTACCTC.

This clonotype was detected a few times. This sequence joins TRBV4-1 and TRBJ2-7, with D perhaps being TRBD1 or TRBD2 (5 bases each). Germline values: CDR1 MGHRA, CDR2 YSYEKL. CDR3 size: 14 residues. Trimming took off 1 base at V and 2 bases at J, with 9 bases between the two ends. DNA for the CDR3: TGCGCCAGCAGCCAAGGGGACGGTACCTACGAGCAGTACTTC. Translating gives CASSQGDGTYEQYF.

Remarks on this clonotype: Germline is not matched at one junction end, which may reflect a read error. The chain links TRBV29-1 to TRBJ2-7; the D gene is possibly TRBD2 (5 bases). Germline lookup yields CDR1 SQVTM and CDR2 ANQGSEA. The CDR3 totals 13 residues. CDR3 loop: CSVEDRRTYEQHF. CDR3 DNA sequence: TGCAGCGTTGAAGACAGGAGGACCTACGAGCAGCACTTC.

A note on this clonotype: Because the CDR3 is missing its conserved closing phenylalanine or tryptophan, this is likely a read error. This chain links TRBV6-2 or TRBV6-3 with TRBJ1-5; D unclear. Germline CDR1 reads MNHEY; CDR2 reads SVGEGT. The CDR3 covers 12 residues. V was clipped by 1 base and J by 6 bases, with 4 bases between them. The chain's CDR3 is CASSYYGQPQHL. In nucleotides, the CDR3 is TGTGCCAGCAGTTACTACGGTCAGCCCCAGCATTTA.

The gene calls are TRBV12-3 or TRBV12-4 and TRBJ2-4, with a weak D call TRBD1 (6 bases). CDR3 length: 16 residues. Deletions cut 8 bases from V and 0 bases from J, with 17 bases between. The CDR3 nucleotides read TGTGCCAGCGGGCCCCGGACAGAAAAAGCCAAAAACATTCAGTACTTC. Protein product: CASGPRTEKAKNIQYF.

This clonotype has more than one count but fewer than ten. V gene TRBV6-2 or TRBV6-3 combines with J gene TRBJ1-1, with 7 bases aligning to TRBD1. V lost 6 bases to trimming and J lost 4 bases; unmatched junction nucleotides: 5. The V gene's germline CDR1 is MNHEY and CDR2 SVGEGT. The CDR3 has 13 amino acids. CDR3 DNA: TGTGCCAGCAGGCCCTCAGGGGGCACTGAAGCTTTCTTT. As protein: CASRPSGGTEAFF.

V usage is TRBV29-1 and J usage is TRBJ2-2; D gene unclear. This CDR3 has 14 amino acids. The germline CDR1 and CDR2 sequences are SQVTM and ANQGSEA. The V and J ends lost 3 bases and 2 bases respectively, with 10 bases between them. CDR3 sequence reads: CSVDSTENTGELFF. CDR3 sequence (DNA): TGCAGCGTTGATAGTACTGAAAACACCGGGGAGCTGTTTTTT.

As regards this clonotype: One junction end disagrees with the germline gene, perhaps due to a read error. The gene calls are TRBV6-1 and TRBJ2-7, with 9 positions matching TRBD1. Germline CDR1 MNHNS, CDR2 SASEGT. This CDR3 has 12 amino acids. CDR3 loop: CGRGDREYEQYF. For the CDR3, the DNA is TGCGGCCGGGGGGACAGGGAGTACGAGCAGTACTTC.

For this clonotype: A read error may be the cause here, since a much bigger clone is one base away. The rearrangement links TRBV10-3 to TRBJ2-6, with a possible D match to TRBD1 (5 bases). This CDR3 has 15 amino acids. Germline lookup yields CDR1 ENHRY and CDR2 SYGVKD. The CDR3 nucleotides read TGTGCCATCAGTGGCAGTACTTCTGGGGCCGACGTCCTGACTTTC. Amino acid sequence: CAISGSTSGADVLTF.

The chain is built from TRBV29-1 and TRBJ1-4; 8 nucleotides line up with TRBD1. Germline loops: CDR1 SQVTM, CDR2 ANQGSEA. CDR3 length: 13 amino acids. J gave up 10 bases and V 4 bases, and 8 bases lay outside the gene matches. The DNA for the CDR3 is TGCAGCGTTGTCTGGACAGGGAAAGGAAAACTGTTTTTT. It encodes CSVVWTGKGKLFF. The entire variable domain, with the rest obtained from reference TRBV29-1 and TRBJ1-4, is as follows: SAVISQKPSRDICQRGTSLTIQCQVDSQVTMMFWYRQQPGQSLTLIATANQGSEATYESGFVIDKFPISRPNLTFSTLTVSNMSPEDSSIYLCSVVWTGKGKLFFGSGTQLSVL.

This clonotype was found a few times. A much larger clone differs by one base, so this may be a read error. The genes are TRBV11-2 and TRBJ2-7; TRBD2 aligns across 10 bases. The CDR3 is 17 amino acids. Germline loops: CDR1 SGHAT, CDR2 FQNNGV. In nucleotides, the CDR3 is TGTGCCAGCGGCTTAGAGGGCCTGACTAGCGGGTCCTACGAGCAGTACTTC. It is translated as CASGLEGLTSGSYEQYF.

This chain joins TRBV11-2 and TRBJ1-2; 7 positions agree with TRBD1. After removal of 9 bases from V and 2 bases from J, the junction contained 9 bases not matched to a gene. In germline, CDR1 is SGHAT, CDR2 FQNNGV. The length of the CDR3 is 14 residues. The chain's CDR3 is CASSISTGNYGYTF. DNA of the CDR3: TGTGCCAGTAGCATCTCGACAGGGAACTATGGCTACACCTTC. The full variable domain, in which reference TRBV11-2 and TRBJ1-2 provide the parts outside the CDR3, is EAGVAQSPRYKIIEKRQSVAFWCNPISGHATLYWYQQILGQGPKLLIQFQNNGVVDDSQLPKDRFSAERLKGVDSTLKIQPAKLEDSAVYLCASSISTGNYGYTFGSGTRLTVV.

The CDR3, as DNA: TGTGCCAGCAGCTTGGGACAGGGGGTGGTCAATGAGCAGTTCTTC. Translation gives CASSLGQGVVNEQFF. This chain links TRBV5-4 with TRBJ2-1, with 9 nucleotides matching TRBD1. J gave up 6 bases and V 0 bases, and 4 bases lay outside the gene matches. Germline loops: CDR1 SGHNT, CDR2 YYREEE (reference sequence). The CDR3 is 15 residues long.

The J gene is TRBJ1-3, the V gene TRBV10-3; a possible D gene is TRBD1 (6 bases). The germline gives CDR1 ENHRY, CDR2 SYGVKD. Trimming shortened V by 3 bases and J by 0 bases, and 9 bases separated the two germline ends. The CDR3 is 15 amino acids. In nucleotides, the CDR3 is TGTGCCATCAGTGAAGGACAGCACTCTGGAAACACCATATATTTT. Its protein product is CAISEGQHSGNTIYF.

This clonotype was seen more than once but under ten times. The chain employs TRBV28 and TRBJ1-2; no clear D gene. The CDR3 covers 12 residues. Germline V gene sequence: CDR1 MDHEN, CDR2 SYDVKM. V lost 3 bases, J lost 6 bases, and 8 bases lay in between. In DNA form, the CDR3 reads TGTGCCAGCAGTTTCTTGCAGGATGGCTACACCTTC. Translation gives CASSFLQDGYTF.

This chain uses TRBV13 with TRBJ1-4; D gene unclear. V shed 6 bases and J shed 3 bases, with 8 bases lying between them. Germline values: CDR1 PRHDT, CDR2 FYEKMQ (reference sequence). This CDR3 region has 13 residues. CDR3 bases: TGTGCCAGCAGGGGCCGGGCTAATGAAAAACTGTTTTTT. Protein sequence: CASRGRANEKLFF.

This chain links TRBV24-1 with TRBJ1-1, with 8 nucleotides matching TRBD1. CDR3 length equals 15 residues. J was trimmed by 5 bases and V by 4 bases; bases with no gene match: 8. Germline V gene data show CDR1 as KGHDR and CDR2 as SFDVKD. CDR3: CATSDPDRGETEAFF. CDR3 nucleotide sequence: TGTGCCACCAGTGACCCTGACAGGGGAGAGACTGAAGCTTTCTTT.

V gene TRBV6-1 combines with J gene TRBJ1-5, with unresolved D. The J call is in doubt because the DNA end fits TRBJ2-3 better. Germline V gene data show CDR1 as MNHNS and CDR2 as SASEGT. There are 15 residues in the CDR3. CDR3 nucleotides: TGTGCCAGCAGTGAACGGTGTCTTGGCAATCAGCCCCAGTATTTT. It is translated as CASSERCLGNQPQYF.

This chain joins TRBV6-2 or TRBV6-3 and TRBJ2-7; 7 nucleotides agree with TRBD1. Germline trimming cut 0 bases from V and 2 bases from J; bases unmatched to any gene: 7. The CDR3 runs to 16 residues. The germline V gene encodes CDR1 MNHEY and CDR2 SVGEGT. The CDR3: CASSYSTGLGPYEQYF. CDR3 in DNA: TGTGCCAGCAGTTACTCGACAGGGTTAGGACCCTACGAGCAGTACTTC.

In this sample, this clonotype turned up many times. The chain combines TRBV11-1 with TRBJ2-5, with 7 bases aligning to TRBD1. The CDR3 consists of 13 residues. Unmatched junction bases numbered 5, after V lost 5 bases and J lost 5 bases. From germline, CDR1 is SGHAT and CDR2 FQDESV (reference sequence). CDR3 sequence: CASSTEQGETQYF. The CDR3 bases are TGTGCCAGCAGCACAGAACAGGGGGAGACCCAGTACTTC.

To note about this clonotype: The junction and the germline gene differ at one end; a read error may be behind it. The genes are TRBV4-1 and TRBJ2-7; the D call may be TRBD1 or TRBD2 (5 bases each). With the DNA end fitting TRBJ2-4 better, the J assignment may be wrong. The CDR3 consists of 18 residues. The V gene's germline CDR1 is MGHRA and CDR2 YSYEKL. CDR3 bases: TGCACCAGCAGCCAGCTCACAGGACTCATAGTAGCCAAAAACATTCAGTACTTC. Amino acid sequence: CTSSQLTGLIVAKNIQYF.

The chain links TRBV6-5 to TRBJ2-1, with D possibly being TRBD1 (6 bases). The CDR3 runs 17 residues. The germline V gene has CDR1 MNHEY and CDR2 SVGAGI. Trimming removed 0 bases from V and 7 bases from J, with 19 bases in between. The CDR3 reads CASSYSKLGGVGNEQFF. The CDR3 DNA reads as TGTGCCAGCAGTTACTCGAAGCTAGGGGGAGTTGGTAATGAGCAGTTCTTC.

V usage is TRBV6-2 or TRBV6-3 and J usage is TRBJ1-5; possible D gene TRBD1, 5 bases. Trimming stripped 6 bases from V and 11 bases from J, with 14 bases between. The germline gives CDR1 MNHEY, CDR2 SVGEGT. CDR3 length: 12 amino acids. CDR3 nucleotides: TGTGCCAGCAGGGAACAGGAGGAGTCCCAGCATTTT. Translating gives CASREQEESQHF.

Points on this clonotype: One end of the junction is discordant with germline, which a read error may explain. The chain employs TRBV10-3 and TRBJ2-1, with a possible D match to TRBD2 (5 bases). CDR3 length equals 13 residues. CDR1 and CDR2 from the germline V gene are ENHRY and SYGVKD. CDR3 in amino acids: CAISEHPEGGQLF. The CDR3, as DNA: TGTGCCATCAGTGAGCACCCCGAGGGTGGGCAGCTCTTC.

This clonotype was seen ten or more times. The V gene is TRBV11-2, the J gene TRBJ2-1, with 8 bases matching TRBD1. The length of the CDR3 is 15 residues. The ends lost 3 bases at V and 8 bases at J; junction bases unmatched: 9. CDR1 and CDR2 from the germline V gene are SGHAT and FQNNGV. The DNA for the CDR3 is TGTGCCAGCAGCTTCGGACAGGGAGGTATAGATGAGCAGTTCTTC. Translation gives CASSFGQGGIDEQFF.

This clonotype has just a few counts. The genes are TRBV28 and TRBJ1-5, with a weak D call TRBD1 (5 bases). V lost 6 bases and J 7 bases, leaving 19 bases between the germline ends. CDR3 length: 15 amino acids. CDR1 and CDR2 (germline): MDHEN, SYDVKM. The CDR3 bases are TGTGCCAGCAGCCCTGGGGGTGCCGGACCACAGCCCCAGCATTTT. Translation: CASSPGGAGPQPQHF.